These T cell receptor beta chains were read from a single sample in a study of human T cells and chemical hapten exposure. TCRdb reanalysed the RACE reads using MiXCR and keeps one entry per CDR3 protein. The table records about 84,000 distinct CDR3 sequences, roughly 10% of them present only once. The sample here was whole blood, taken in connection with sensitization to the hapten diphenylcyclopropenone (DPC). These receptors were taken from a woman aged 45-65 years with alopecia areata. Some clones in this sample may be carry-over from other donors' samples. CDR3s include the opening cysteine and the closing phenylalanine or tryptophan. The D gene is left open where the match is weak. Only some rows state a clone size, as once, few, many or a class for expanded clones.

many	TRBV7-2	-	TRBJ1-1	CASSPQGGIDTEAFF	TGTGCCAGCAGCCCCCAAGGAGGGATCGACACTGAAGCTTTCTTT
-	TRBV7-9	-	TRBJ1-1	CASSPLRGLDTEAFF	TGTGCCAGCAGCCCACTCAGGGGATTAGACACTGAAGCTTTCTTT
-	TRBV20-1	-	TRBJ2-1	CSARERDFPREQFF	TGCAGTGCCCGCGAACGGGACTTTCCCCGGGAGCAGTTCTTC
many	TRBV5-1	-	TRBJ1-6	CASSLEQGISPLHF	TGCGCCAGCAGCTTGGAACAGGGTATCTCACCCCTCCACTTT
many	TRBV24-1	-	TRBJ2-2	CATSDSGRHTGELFF	TGTGCCACCAGTGATTCTGGCAGACACACCGGGGAGCTGTTTTTT
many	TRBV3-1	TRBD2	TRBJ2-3	CASSQGDLAVTDTQYF	TGTGCCAGCAGCCAAGGGGACCTAGCGGTAACAGATACGCAGTATTTT
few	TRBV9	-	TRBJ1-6	CASSVKQGGSPLHF	TGTGCCAGCAGCGTTAAACAGGGCGGGTCACCCCTCCACTTT
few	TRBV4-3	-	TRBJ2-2	CASSQGTFGNTGELFF	TGCGCCAGCAGCCAGGGGACATTTGGAAACACCGGGGAGCTGTTTTTT
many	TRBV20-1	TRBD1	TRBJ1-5	CSARPPTGGNQPQHF	TGCAGTGCAAGGCCACCGACAGGGGGCAATCAGCCCCAGCATTTT
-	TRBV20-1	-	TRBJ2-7	CSASAVVEQYF	TGCAGTGCTAGTGCCGTAGTGGAGCAGTACTTC
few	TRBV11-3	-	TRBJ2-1	CASSLVSGTGEQFF	TGTGCCAGCAGCTTAGTATCTGGCACTGGTGAGCAGTTCTTC
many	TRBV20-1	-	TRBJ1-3	CSARVGGDRAIYF	TGCAGTGCTAGAGTCGGGGGGGATCGAGCCATATATTTT
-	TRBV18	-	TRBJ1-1	CASSPPGSRNTEASF	TGTGCCAGCTCACCACCGGGCAGCCGGAACACTGAAGCTTCCTTT
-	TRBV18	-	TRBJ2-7	CASYRDVSYEQYF	TGTGCCAGCTACCGGGACGTCTCCTACGAGCAGTACTTC
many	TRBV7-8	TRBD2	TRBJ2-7	CASSLGLAGAYEQYF	TGTGCCAGCAGTTTAGGACTAGCGGGAGCCTACGAGCAGTACTTC
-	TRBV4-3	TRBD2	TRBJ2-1	CASSQDLAGGGNEQFF	TGCGCCAGCAGCCAAGATCTAGCGGGAGGGGGCAATGAGCAGTTCTTC
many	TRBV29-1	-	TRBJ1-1	CSARQAVTEAFF	TGCAGCGCGAGACAGGCGGTCACTGAAGCTTTCTTT